Listed here are 31 T cell receptor beta chains from one sample, sequenced in a study of post-analysis software for immune sequencing data. cDNA libraries for TCR beta contained unique molecular identifiers. TCRdb re-called the PCR reads through MiXCR, storing one row per CDR3 protein. The sample holds 750,000 to 950,000 distinct CDR3 sequences, 40% to 55% seen once. These receptors' antigens are unknown. Study-wide results and limits: About 5 TRBV segments (TRBV5-6, TRBV5-1 and TRBV20-1 among them) occurred more frequently in patients than in controls.

The sequencing input was blood. These TCRs come from a girl aged 5-17 years with multiple sclerosis.

This chain uses TRBV11-2 with TRBJ2-7; no firm D call. With 0 bases removed from V and 2 bases from J, the gap between germline ends came to 8 bases. This CDR3 region has 14 residues. Germline V gives CDR1 SGHAT, CDR2 FQNNGV. The CDR3 is CASSLDPLPYEQYF. CDR3 bases: TGTGCCAGCAGCTTAGATCCCCTTCCCTACGAGCAGTACTTC.

The CDR3, as DNA: TGTGCCAGCAGTTTAATGGCGGGAGGAGCGGGGGCCAACGTCCTGACTTTC. It specifies CASSLMAGGAGANVLTF. The chain has TRBV12-3 or TRBV12-4 and TRBJ2-6; 8 bases agree with TRBD2. V was clipped by 2 bases and J by 4 bases; unmatched bases: 7. This CDR3 has 17 amino acids.

The V and J genes are TRBV10-3 and TRBJ2-7, with D unclear. The germline V gene has CDR1 ENHRY and CDR2 SYGVKD. The CDR3 is 14 amino acids. Trimming took 4 bases from V and 4 from J, leaving 14 bases between them. This CDR3 is CAISAGVATYEQYF. CDR3 sequence (DNA): TGTGCCATCAGTGCAGGTGTAGCCACTTACGAGCAGTACTTC.

The CDR3 nucleotides are TGCAGCGTTGAAGGGATAGCGTCCCAAACCTACAATGAGCAGTTCTTC. Translated, it gives CSVEGIASQTYNEQFF. V and J are TRBV29-1 and TRBJ2-1, with D perhaps TRBD2 (5 bases). Trimming took off 1 base at V and 2 bases at J, with 15 bases between the two ends. The CDR3 runs 16 residues. CDR1 is SQVTM, CDR2 ANQGSEA, per germline.

This chain links TRBV7-8 with TRBJ2-3, with 11 bases fitting TRBD2. V dropped 1 base and J dropped 1; count of bases not matched to a gene: 10. Germline V gene lookup returns CDR1 SGHVS and CDR2 FQNEAQ. The CDR3 runs 19 residues. CDR3 in DNA: TGTGCCAGCAGCTTAGGGGCTAGCGGGAGGCCACTCGGCACAGATACGCAGTATTTT. Its translation: CASSLGASGRPLGTDTQYF.

The chain combines TRBV29-1 with TRBJ1-2; D is uncertain. Trimming stripped 3 bases from V and 1 base from J, with 12 bases between. From germline, CDR1 is SQVTM and CDR2 ANQGSEA. The CDR3 loop spans 14 amino acids. This CDR3 reads CSVDLIEDNYGYTF. CDR3 DNA sequence: TGCAGCGTTGATTTAATTGAGGATAACTATGGCTACACCTTC.

The gene calls are TRBV12-5 and TRBJ2-5, with D possibly being TRBD2 (5 bases). Judging by the DNA end, TRBJ2-1 fits better; the J call may be wrong. This CDR3 spans 15 amino acids. Germline values: CDR1 LGHNT, CDR2 FRNRAP. CDR3 region: CASGLPDGVQETQFF. The CDR3 DNA reads as TGTGCTAGTGGTTTGCCCGACGGGGTACAAGAGACCCAGTTCTTC.

This rearrangement joins TRBV27 to TRBJ1-1; D is possibly TRBD1 (5 bases). Trimming shortened V by 11 bases and J by 3 bases, and 22 bases separated the two germline ends. The CDR3 runs to 15 residues. Germline V gives CDR1 MNHEY, CDR2 SMNVEV (reference sequence). In DNA form, the CDR3 reads TGTGCCGTAATCAAGGCGTTGGGGCGGGACACTGAAGCTTTCTTT. Protein sequence: CAVIKALGRDTEAFF.

The V and J genes are TRBV5-1 and TRBJ2-1, with 11 bases aligning to TRBD2. The trim removed 0 bases at V and 4 bases at J, leaving 6 bases unmatched. The CDR3 is 17 residues long. Germline V CDR1 and CDR2: SGHRS, YFSETQ. The CDR3 DNA follows: TGCGCCAGCAGCTTGGATCCCGGGACTAGCGGTTACAATGAGCAGTTCTTC. It specifies CASSLDPGTSGYNEQFF. Combining the CDR3 with reference TRBV5-1 and TRBJ2-1 gives the whole variable domain KAGVTQTPRYLIKTRGQQVTLSCSPISGHRSVSWYQQTPGQGLQFLFEYFSETQRNKGNFPGRFSGRQFSNSRSEMNVSTLELGDSALYLCASSLDPGTSGYNEQFFGPGTRLTVL.

The chain joins TRBV29-1 to TRBJ2-1; D is possibly TRBD1 (5 bases). Trimming took off 4 bases at V and 6 bases at J, with 10 bases between the two ends. The CDR3 has 12 residues. CDR1 and CDR2 from the germline V gene are SQVTM and ANQGSEA. CDR3 coding DNA: TGCAGCGTTGTGGGGCTATCCAATGAGCAGTTCTTC. Translation: CSVVGLSNEQFF.

This chain uses TRBV4-3 with TRBJ1-6; no definite D call. Per the germline V gene, CDR1 is LGHNA and CDR2 is YSLEER. Trimming removed 0 bases from V and 5 bases from J, with 8 bases in between. There are 15 residues in the CDR3. The CDR3 DNA reads TGCGCCAGCAGCCAAGATCGGGGAGATAATTCACCCCTCCACTTT. Protein product: CASSQDRGDNSPLHF.

The chain combines TRBV29-1 with TRBJ2-1; no reliable D call. Germline V lookup: CDR1 SQVTM, CDR2 ANQGSEA. This CDR3 spans 12 amino acids. The germline V and J ends were trimmed by 4 bases and 8 bases, with 12 bases remaining between them. The CDR3 DNA is TGCAGCGTTGTAGGTCTTGAGGATGAGCAGTTCTTC. Protein: CSVVGLEDEQFF.

This clonotype has just a few counts. The chain combines TRBV29-1 with TRBJ2-5; D possibly corresponds to TRBD2 (6 bases). Trimming stripped 2 bases from V and 1 base from J, with 8 bases between. The germline CDR1 and CDR2 sequences are SQVTM and ANQGSEA. The CDR3 length is 13 residues. The CDR3 protein is CSVEMGGQETQYF. Here the CDR3 DNA reads TGCAGCGTTGAAATGGGGGGCCAAGAGACCCAGTACTTC.

Comment on this clonotype: Germline is not matched at one junction end, which may reflect a read error. The chain recombines TRBV15 with TRBJ2-1, with D perhaps TRBD2 (5 bases). The CDR3 runs to 14 residues. Germline V gene lookup returns CDR1 LNHNV and CDR2 YYDKDF (reference sequence). CDR3 residues: CATSGEAAGVEQFF. CDR3 nucleotides: TGTGCCACCAGCGGAGAGGCCGCCGGGGTTGAGCAGTTCTTC. Filled out from reference TRBV15 and TRBJ2-1, the complete variable domain reads DAMVIQNPRYQVTQFGKPVTLSCSQTLNHNVMYWYQQKSSQAPKLLFHYYDKDFNNEADTPDNFQSRRPNTSFCFLDIRSPGLGDTAMYLCATSGEAAGVEQFFGPGTRLTVL.

The chain couples TRBV29-1 to TRBJ1-1, with D perhaps matching TRBD1 (5 bases). Germline CDR1 and CDR2: SQVTM and ANQGSEA. Trimming removed 4 bases from V and 5 bases from J, with 11 bases in between. The CDR3 has 12 amino acids. The CDR3 sequence is CSVVREGTEAFF. CDR3 DNA sequence: TGCAGCGTTGTACGGGAGGGGACTGAAGCTTTCTTT.

The CDR3 protein is CASSLSGGFDYGYTF. The CDR3 nucleotides are TGTGCCAGCAGCTTATCCGGGGGATTCGACTATGGCTACACCTTC. The chain has TRBV5-5 and TRBJ1-2; TRBD1 is a possible D gene (5 bases). Trimming stripped 2 bases from V and 3 bases from J, with 14 bases between. Germline values: CDR1 SGHKS, CDR2 YYEKEE (reference sequence). This CDR3 region has 15 residues.

This clonotype was observed a handful of times. The gene calls are TRBV7-2 and TRBJ2-1; D might be TRBD2 (6 bases). This CDR3 has 18 residues. Germline assignment: CDR1 SGHTA and CDR2 FQGNSA. Trimming removed 5 bases from V and 0 bases from J, with 20 bases in between. The CDR3 coding sequence is TGTGCCAGCAGCCTCCGTGGGACTGATTTTCCCTCCTACAATGAGCAGTTCTTC. The encoded protein is CASSLRGTDFPSYNEQFF.

With regard to this clonotype: The CDR3 carries no conserved terminal phenylalanine or tryptophan, so it likely arises from a read error. The DNA is omitted, as the CDR3 cannot be located on it reliably, and the CDR3 follows TCRdb's listing. The chain employs TRBV7-2 and TRBJ2-1; no check of the table's D call, TRBD2, against the DNA was made. The CDR3 sequence runs 13 residues, both termini included. Germline CDR1 reads SGHTA; CDR2 reads FQGNSA. This CDR3 is CASSSGGLAGVWL.

This chain links TRBV27 with TRBJ2-6; D remains unclear. Germline V gene lookup returns CDR1 MNHEY and CDR2 SMNVEV (reference sequence). The germline V and J ends were trimmed by 7 bases and 3 bases, with 7 bases remaining between them. CDR3 length equals 13 residues. Here the CDR3 DNA reads TGTGCCAGCAAAGGGAATGGGGCCAACGTCCTGACTTTC. Protein: CASKGNGANVLTF.

This clonotype was observed once. The chain joins TRBV29-1 to TRBJ2-7; D uncertain. The germline V and J ends were trimmed by 1 base and 2 bases, with 9 bases remaining between them. The CDR3 has 13 residues. From germline, CDR1 is SQVTM and CDR2 ANQGSEA. The CDR3 loop reads CSVEGLGAYEQYF. The CDR3 DNA reads TGCAGCGTTGAAGGATTGGGCGCCTACGAGCAGTACTTC.

The rearrangement joins TRBV15 to TRBJ2-1, with TRBD2 matching 11 bases. Germline V lookup: CDR1 LNHNV, CDR2 YYDKDF (reference sequence). The CDR3 has 14 residues. The V segment lost 5 bases and the J segment 5 bases; nucleotides outside the gene matches: 2. This CDR3 reads CATSGGLADNEQFF. CDR3 DNA sequence: TGTGCCACCAGCGGGGGACTAGCGGACAATGAGCAGTTCTTC.

This chain links TRBV4-1 with TRBJ2-4; D gene uncertain. CDR1 and CDR2 from the germline V gene are MGHRA and YSYEKL. V lost 1 base, J lost 0 bases, and 7 bases lay in between. CDR3 length: 15 amino acids. CDR3 amino acids: CASSQGPLAKNIQYF. CDR3 sequence (DNA): TGCGCCAGCAGCCAAGGTCCGCTAGCCAAAAACATTCAGTACTTC.

This clonotype showed up just a few times. The V gene is TRBV10-3, the J gene TRBJ2-5; D assignment may be TRBD1 or TRBD2 (6 bases each). V lost 4 bases and J 2 bases, leaving 11 bases between the germline ends. This CDR3 comprises 14 residues. CDR1 and CDR2 from the germline V gene are ENHRY and SYGVKD. CDR3 nucleotides: TGTGCCATCAGTGCGGGGGCCCCACAAGAGACCCAGTACTTC. It codes for CAISAGAPQETQYF.

This clonotype has only a few counts. The J gene is TRBJ1-4, the V gene TRBV4-3; D possibly corresponds to TRBD1 (6 bases). Germline assignment: CDR1 LGHNA and CDR2 YSLEER. The CDR3 loop spans 14 amino acids. V was pared by 4 bases and J by 4 bases, with 10 bases between. This CDR3 reads CASSLDSRNEKLFF. The CDR3 DNA reads TGCGCCAGCAGCCTGGACAGTCGTAATGAAAAACTGTTTTTT.

The V and J genes are TRBV5-1 and TRBJ1-5; D not certain. Germline V CDR1 and CDR2: SGHRS, YFSETQ. The CDR3 runs to 14 residues. V lost 0 bases and J 8 bases, leaving 12 bases between the germline ends. CDR3 DNA: TGCGCCAGCAGCTTGGCCGGAGGGAGAGAGCCCCAGCATTTT. This codes for CASSLAGGREPQHF. Supplemented by reference TRBV5-1 and TRBJ1-5, the full variable domain reads KAGVTQTPRYLIKTRGQQVTLSCSPISGHRSVSWYQQTPGQGLQFLFEYFSETQRNKGNFPGRFSGRQFSNSRSEMNVSTLELGDSALYLCASSLAGGREPQHFGDGTRLSIL.

This clonotype was recorded a few times. This sequence joins TRBV12-3 or TRBV12-4 and TRBJ1-2; 10 bases are shared with TRBD1. The junction had 7 bases not matched to a gene; V was cut back by 6 bases and J by 3 bases. The CDR3 totals 15 residues. The CDR3 loop is CASSPDRGHDYGYTF. CDR3 nucleotide sequence: TGTGCCAGCAGCCCAGACAGGGGGCATGACTATGGCTACACCTTC.

V is TRBV12-3 or TRBV12-4 and J is TRBJ2-1; 11 bases align to TRBD2. The CDR3 spans 16 residues. V dropped 3 bases and J dropped 9; count of bases not matched to a gene: 10. The CDR3 DNA reads TGTGCCAGCAGTTTGGCCACTAGCGGGAGTGAGAGTGAGCAGTTCTTC. Encoded protein: CASSLATSGSESEQFF.

There are a few counts of this clonotype. The rearrangement uses TRBV27 and TRBJ2-1; TRBD2 might be the D (5 bases). This CDR3 region has 11 residues. V was shortened by 8 bases and J by 7 bases, with 9 bases between the two germline ends. CDR1 and CDR2 from the germline V gene are MNHEY and SMNVEV (reference sequence). The CDR3 is CASLGGNEQFF. In nucleotides, the CDR3 is TGTGCCAGCTTAGGAGGAAATGAGCAGTTCTTC.

The chain is built from TRBV27 and TRBJ2-4, with a possible D match to TRBD2 (6 bases). The length of the CDR3 is 22 residues. Germline loops: CDR1 MNHEY, CDR2 SMNVEV (reference sequence). V was pared by 5 bases and J by 2 bases, with 34 bases between. The CDR3, as DNA: TGTGCCAGCAGTCCCAGGAGGGTTCGAAGCCCTATTGCTCCTAGTACCAAAAACATTCAGTACTTC. It encodes CASSPRRVRSPIAPSTKNIQYF.

In DNA, the CDR3 is TGCAGTGCTAGAGATCGACAGGGGGCCTCCTACGAGCAGTACTTC. Amino acids: CSARDRQGASYEQYF. J is TRBJ2-7 and V is TRBV20-1, with 10 positions matching TRBD1. This CDR3 is built from 15 residues. The germline V gene encodes CDR1 DFQATT and CDR2 SNEGSKA (reference sequence). V lost 0 bases and J lost 0; bases outside the gene matches: 2.

This chain uses TRBV5-5 with TRBJ2-7, with TRBD2 as a possible D gene (5 bases). V was clipped by 2 bases and J by 1 base, with 10 bases between them. CDR3 length equals 14 residues. From germline, CDR1 is SGHKS and CDR2 YYEKEE (reference sequence). The CDR3 loop is CASSLEGTSYEQYF. The CDR3 bases are TGTGCCAGCAGCTTAGAGGGTACTTCCTACGAGCAGTACTTC.